The 23 T cell receptor beta chains listed next were all sequenced from one sample in a study of metastatic and nonmetastatic thyroid tumors. No treatment of any kind had been given to any patient before thyroid surgery. Using MiXCR, TCRdb reanalyzed the PCR reads. The sample comprises 15,000 to 19,000 clones, 20% to 30% of which are singletons, and around 12% rests with the top ten. Sequencing used tumor tissue. These receptors came from a female donor with papillary thyroid cancer or a benign thyroid nodule (not recorded which). Some clones in this sample may be carry-over from other donors' samples.

This clone turned up a few times. This chain connects TRBV11-3 to TRBJ2-7; 13 nucleotides line up with TRBD2. CDR3 length: 16 residues. CDR1 is SGHNT, CDR2 YENEEA, per germline. J gave up 4 bases and V 4 bases, and 7 bases lay outside the gene matches. CDR3 nucleotides: TGTGCCAGCAGCTCCGGGACTAGCGGGAAGCTGTACGAGCAGTACTTC. It yields the protein CASSSGTSGKLYEQYF.

Notes on this clone: A much larger clone differs by one base, so this may be a read error. The rearrangement uses TRBV7-9 and TRBJ1-5; possibly TRBD1 for D (6 bases). This CDR3 has 13 amino acids. Germline CDR1 is SEHNR and CDR2 is FQNEAQ (reference sequence). The DNA for the CDR3 is TGTGCCAGCAGCTTAGAGGGGGATCAGCCCCTGCATTTT. Translation gives CASSLEGDQPLHF.

The J gene is TRBJ1-6, the V gene TRBV7-8; the match to TRBD1 covers 7 bases. Germline lookup yields CDR1 SGHVS and CDR2 FQNEAQ. Trimming took 8 bases from V and 6 from J; bases not matched to a gene: 4. This CDR3 contains 13 residues. The CDR3: CASGGQLNSPLHF. CDR3 in DNA: TGTGCCAGCGGGGGACAGCTTAATTCACCCCTCCACTTT.

This clone was counted at least ten times. This sequence joins TRBV20-1 and TRBJ1-2, with 9 bases fitting TRBD1. Germline V CDR1 and CDR2: DFQATT, SNEGSKA (reference sequence). This CDR3 region has 13 residues. The junction had 5 bases not matched to a gene; V was cut back by 3 bases and J by 6 bases. CDR3: CSASRGTGNGYTF. CDR3 in DNA: TGCAGTGCTAGCCGCGGGACAGGGAATGGCTACACCTTC.

A remark on this clone: A much larger clone differs from this one at a single base, so this may be a read error. This chain joins TRBV5-1 and TRBJ2-1, with D unresolved. The CDR3 totals 15 residues. Germline V lookup: CDR1 SGHRS, CDR2 YFSETQ. Trimming removed 1 base at V and 3 bases at J, with 11 bases between. The CDR3 DNA reads as TGCGCCAGCAGCTTGCAATACCCGGACTACAATGAGCAGTTCTTC. Its protein product is CASSLQYPDYNEQFF. Looking up the rest from reference TRBV5-1 and TRBJ2-1 gives the full variable domain: KAGVTQTPRYLIKTRGQQVTLSCSPISGHRSVSWYQQTPGQGLQFLFEYFSETQRNKGNFPGRFSGRQFSNSRSEMNVSTLELGDSALYLCASSLQYPDYNEQFFGPGTRLTVL.

This clone was seen only a few times. The DNA of the CDR3 is TGTGCCAGCAGTACACTAGCGGGAGCCTTCGGCGAGCAGTACTTC. This encodes CASSTLAGAFGEQYF. The chain employs TRBV28 and TRBJ2-7; TRBD2 aligns across 11 bases. Germline CDR1 is MDHEN and CDR2 is SYDVKM. The CDR3 length is 15 residues. V lost 5 bases, J lost 6 bases, and 9 bases stayed unmatched. Full variable domain (remainder filled in from reference TRBV28 and TRBJ2-7): DVKVTQSSRYLVKRTGEKVFLECVQDMDHENMFWYRQDPGLGLRLIYFSYDVKMKEKGDIPEGYSVSREKKERFSLILESASTNQTSMYLCASSTLAGAFGEQYFGPGTRLTVT.

This clone appeared many times. This chain links TRBV20-1 with TRBJ1-2, with 8 bases aligning to TRBD1. The CDR3 spans 14 residues. Germline V CDR1 and CDR2: DFQATT, SNEGSKA (reference sequence). V shed 3 bases, J shed 7 bases, and the junction held 10 bases outside the gene matches. The CDR3 sequence is CSARRGQGGFGYTF. The CDR3 coding sequence is TGCAGTGCTAGGAGAGGACAGGGTGGATTTGGCTACACCTTC.

The CDR3 DNA reads as TGTGCCAGCAGCTTCTATGGGGCCACGTTCTCCTACGAGCAGTACTTC. Translated: CASSFYGATFSYEQYF. This chain connects TRBV5-6 to TRBJ2-7, with a possible D match to TRBD1 (5 bases). In germline, CDR1 is SGHDT, CDR2 YYEEEE. Trimming removed 2 bases from V and 0 bases from J, with 15 bases in between. CDR3 length equals 16 residues.

The sample holds a few counts of this clone. One end of the junction is discordant with germline, which a read error may explain. The rearrangement links TRBV6-5 to TRBJ1-2; 7 bases align to TRBD1. Germline V CDR1 and CDR2: MNHEY, SVGAGI. The length of the CDR3 is 17 residues. CDR3: CASSDSLGPTGSWGYTF. The CDR3 DNA reads as TGTGCCAGCAGTGACTCCCTAGGACCGACAGGGTCATGGGGCTACACCTTC.

This clone was observed a handful of times. The V call is TRBV20-1, the J call TRBJ2-2; 10 bases map to TRBD2. The length of the CDR3 is 15 residues. V was pared by 3 bases and J by 7 bases, with 8 bases of the junction left unmatched. Germline values: CDR1 DFQATT, CDR2 SNEGSKA (reference sequence). The CDR3 bases are TGCAGTGCTAGCTACCTAGCGGGAGCTGACGGGGAGCTGTTTTTT. Its protein is CSASYLAGADGELFF.

This clone was seen ten or more times. This chain joins TRBV19 and TRBJ1-6, with D possibly matching TRBD1 (5 bases). Germline CDR1 LNHDA, CDR2 SQIVND (reference sequence). The CDR3 runs to 14 residues. V was cut by 5 bases and J by 10 bases, with 15 bases left in between. CDR3 region: CASSETGEVSPLHF. In nucleotides, the CDR3 is TGTGCCAGTAGTGAAACAGGCGAGGTATCACCCCTCCACTTT.

This clone was counted between two and nine times. The DNA of the CDR3 is TGCAGTGCTAGGGCGTGGACTAGCGGGATTTCACCCACCTACGAGCAGTACTTC. This gives the protein CSARAWTSGISPTYEQYF. V is TRBV20-1 and J is TRBJ2-7; 12 nucleotides line up with TRBD2. Losses at the gene ends were 3 bases for V and 2 bases for J; bases not matched to a gene: 14. Germline-derived CDR1 and CDR2 are DFQATT and SNEGSKA (reference sequence). This CDR3 has 18 amino acids.

Ten or more counts support this clone. The chain employs TRBV20-1 and TRBJ1-1, with D unclear. The germline CDR1 and CDR2 sequences are DFQATT and SNEGSKA (reference sequence). The CDR3 length is 13 residues. V was pared by 0 bases and J by 3 bases, with 8 bases between. The CDR3 DNA reads as TGCAGTGCTAGAGATGTAAGGGACACTGAAGCTTTCTTT. It encodes CSARDVRDTEAFF.

This clone was detected ten times or more. The chain combines TRBV29-1 with TRBJ2-3, with TRBD1 matching 7 bases. Trimming at V came to 7 bases and at J to 4 bases, leaving 14 bases not matched to a gene. Germline CDR1 SQVTM, CDR2 ANQGSEA. This CDR3 is 15 amino acids long. The CDR3 coding sequence is TGCAGCGCGGTACCGACAGGGACCACAGCAGATACGCAGTATTTT. Protein: CSAVPTGTTADTQYF.

This clone was recorded a few times. The rearrangement joins TRBV4-1 to TRBJ1-4; TRBD1 might be the D (5 bases). The CDR3 spans 15 residues. The germline gives CDR1 MGHRA, CDR2 YSYEKL. V shed 5 bases and J shed 8 bases, with 18 bases lying between them. In DNA, the CDR3 is TGCGCCAGCAGCGCCAGTACCGGGACGGGCGAAAAACTGTTTTTT. This codes for CASSASTGTGEKLFF.

V is TRBV20-1 and J is TRBJ1-1; perhaps TRBD1 as D (5 bases). This CDR3 contains 14 residues. V lost 1 base, J lost 0 bases, and 9 bases lay in between. The germline V gene encodes CDR1 DFQATT and CDR2 SNEGSKA (reference sequence). CDR3 protein: CSARVSDMNTEAFF. CDR3 coding DNA: TGCAGTGCTAGAGTTTCGGACATGAACACTGAAGCTTTCTTT.

Relative to its sample, this clone is medium-sized. The rearrangement joins TRBV11-2 to TRBJ1-5, with 7 positions matching TRBD1. Germline CDR1 is SGHAT and CDR2 is FQNNGV. Losses at the gene ends were 5 bases for V and 4 bases for J; bases not matched to a gene: 5. There are 14 residues in the CDR3. Here the CDR3 DNA reads TGTGCCAGCAGCCGGGGACAGTTTAATCAGCCCCAGCATTTT. Translated: CASSRGQFNQPQHF.

In this sample, this clone turned up many times. The chain links TRBV19 to TRBJ2-1; 14 bases match TRBD2. Unmatched junction bases numbered 7, after V lost 3 bases and J lost 0 bases. There are 19 residues in the CDR3. Germline V gene sequence: CDR1 LNHDA, CDR2 SQIVND (reference sequence). This chain's CDR3 is CASSIMRGTSGSSYNEQFF. DNA for the CDR3: TGTGCCAGTAGTATCATGAGGGGGACTAGCGGGAGCTCCTACAATGAGCAGTTCTTC.

V is TRBV12-3 or TRBV12-4 and J is TRBJ2-7; D possibly corresponds to TRBD2 (5 bases). V lost 7 bases and J 7 bases, leaving 17 bases between the germline ends. The CDR3 is 13 residues long. The CDR3 DNA sequence: TGTGCCAGCACCCCCGGGCGCCGCGGGGAGCAGTACTTC. As protein: CASTPGRRGEQYF.

This clone is medium-sized within its sample. The V and J genes are TRBV24-1 and TRBJ1-2; 12 nucleotides line up with TRBD1. V was pared by 5 bases and J by 3 bases, with 3 bases of the junction left unmatched. Germline V gene sequence: CDR1 KGHDR, CDR2 SFDVKD. This CDR3 is 15 amino acids long. CDR3 DNA sequence: TGTGCCACCAGTGGCGGGACAGGGGGCGACTATGGCTACACCTTC. It encodes CATSGGTGGDYGYTF.

The table lists this clone with many counts. The chain joins TRBV19 to TRBJ2-1, with 9 bases matching TRBD2. The CDR3 has 15 amino acids. The ends lost 1 base at V and 7 bases at J; junction bases unmatched: 5. The V gene's germline CDR1 is LNHDA and CDR2 SQIVND (reference sequence). The CDR3 protein is CASSIVGAGGNEQFF. DNA for the CDR3: TGTGCCAGTAGTATAGTAGGAGCGGGAGGTAATGAGCAGTTCTTC.

The V gene is TRBV14, the J gene TRBJ1-2; 7 nucleotides line up with TRBD1. There are 14 residues in the CDR3. CDR1 is SGHDN, CDR2 FVKESK, per germline. V lost 3 bases, J lost 6 bases, and 7 bases stayed unmatched. The CDR3: CASSQNRGRHGYTF. CDR3 DNA sequence: TGTGCCAGCAGCCAGAACAGGGGTCGCCATGGCTACACCTTC.

V and J are TRBV18 and TRBJ1-5; a weak D match, TRBD1 (5 bases). Germline V CDR1 and CDR2: KGHSH, LQKENI. Trimming left V 3 bases short and J 3 bases short, with 9 bases between. The CDR3 loop spans 14 amino acids. This chain's CDR3 is CASSPRGYNQPQHF. The CDR3 DNA follows: TGTGCCAGCTCACCTCGGGGCTACAATCAGCCCCAGCATTTT.